A single sample is the source of the 13 T cell receptor beta chains below, sequenced in a study of blood T cell repertoires in COVID-19. Clones were sequenced by immunoSEQ multiplex PCR, and TCRdb holds only the in-frame ones, with some missing. The repertoire holds under 400,000 clones, with 70% to 90% as singletons. The sequencing sample was made of peripheral blood. The receptors originated from a young woman with COVID-19, enrolled during active disease.

The chain is built from TRBV7-9 and TRBJ2-7; the match to TRBD1 covers 8 bases. CDR3 length: 14 amino acids. CDR1 is SEHNR and CDR2 is FQNEAQ in the germline V gene (reference sequence). After removal of 4 bases from V and 5 bases from J, the junction contained 7 bases not matched to a gene. The CDR3 here is CASSSRTGYNEQYF. As DNA, the CDR3 is TGTGCCAGCAGCTCGCGGACAGGGTATAACGAGCAGTACTTC.

This clone was seen a handful of times. This chain joins TRBV25-1 and TRBJ1-6; no clear D gene. V was shortened by 9 bases and J by 7 bases, with 10 bases between the two germline ends. The CDR3 runs to 12 residues. The germline V gene encodes CDR1 MGHDK and CDR2 SYGVNS. CDR3 sequence (DNA): TGTGCCAGGCGGGAGTCAAATTCACCCCTCCACTTT. It specifies CARRESNSPLHF.

The genes are TRBV19 and TRBJ1-5; D ambiguous. Germline lookup yields CDR1 LNHDA and CDR2 SQIVND (reference sequence). This CDR3 is built from 15 residues. With 2 bases removed from V and 0 bases from J, the gap between germline ends came to 8 bases. The CDR3 nucleotides read TGTGCCAGTAGTATACGGTCGGGTAGCAATCAGCCCCAGCATTTT. The encoded protein is CASSIRSGSNQPQHF. The full variable domain, its missing parts supplied by reference TRBV19 and TRBJ1-5, is DGGITQSPKYLFRKEGQNVTLSCEQNLNHDAMYWYRQDPGQGLRLIYYSQIVNDFQKGDIAEGYSVSREKKESFPLTVTSAQKNPTAFYLCASSIRSGSNQPQHFGDGTRLSIL.

This chain links TRBV7-3 with TRBJ1-2; TRBD1 matches at 7 bases. Trimming took 1 base from V and 6 from J; bases not matched to a gene: 5. This CDR3 is built from 14 residues. Germline CDR1 SGHTA, CDR2 FQGTGA. The CDR3, as DNA: TGTGCCAGCAGCTTAAATAGACAGGGAGATGGCTACACCTTC. Its translation is CASSLNRQGDGYTF.

The chain employs TRBV5-4 and TRBJ2-7; 9 positions match TRBD1. J gave up 4 bases and V 1 base, and 9 bases lay outside the gene matches. CDR1 and CDR2 from the germline V gene are SGHNT and YYREEE (reference sequence). This CDR3 is built from 16 residues. The CDR3 DNA is TGTGCCAGCAGCTTGCGGGGACAGGGCTTCCTGTACGAGCAGTACGTC. Translating gives CASSLRGQGFLYEQYV.

This clone is a singleton in its sample. CDR3 region: CASSSTGNGNQPQHF. CDR3 DNA sequence: TGTGCCAGCAGCTCCACAGGGAACGGCAATCAGCCCCAGCATTTT. The V gene is TRBV7-8, the J gene TRBJ1-5; TRBD1 might be the D (6 bases). Deletions cut 4 bases from V and 2 bases from J, with 12 bases between. Germline values: CDR1 SGHVS, CDR2 FQNEAQ. The CDR3 sequence is 15 residues long.

The chain is built from TRBV30 and TRBJ2-4, with TRBD1 identical over 12 bases. This CDR3 comprises 18 residues. V gave up 2 bases and J gave up 8 bases; unmatched junction bases: 16. The V gene's germline CDR1 is GTSNPN and CDR2 SVGIG (reference sequence). The CDR3 DNA reads as TGTGCCTGGAGTCTCTATAGGGGACAGGGGGCGCCCCCGGACATTCAGTACTTC. This encodes CAWSLYRGQGAPPDIQYF.

This chain links TRBV28 with TRBJ2-1; tentatively, D is TRBD1 (5 bases). This CDR3 is built from 14 residues. V lost 6 bases and J 3 bases, leaving 12 bases between the germline ends. Germline V gene data show CDR1 as MDHEN and CDR2 as SYDVKM. CDR3 in DNA: TGTGCCAGCAGCCCCGGCACAGGCTACAATGAGCAGTTCTTC. Protein product: CASSPGTGYNEQFF.

The CDR3 loop reads CASGDSGGPYYEQYV. CDR3 nucleotides: TGTGCCAGCGGAGATTCAGGGGGGCCCTACTACGAGCAGTACGTC. This chain joins TRBV5-4 and TRBJ2-7; D might be TRBD1 (7 bases). The germline V gene has CDR1 SGHNT and CDR2 YYREEE (reference sequence). The CDR3 has 15 amino acids. Trimming removed 7 bases at V and 3 bases at J, with 20 bases between.

The chain uses TRBV12-3 or TRBV12-4 and TRBJ1-1; D gene uncertain. V was clipped by 1 base and J by 10 bases, with 7 bases between them. There are 11 residues in the CDR3. CDR3 DNA sequence: TGTGCCAGCAGTTTAGGGCTTGGAGCTTTCTTT. Encoded protein: CASSLGLGAFF.

J is TRBJ1-1 and V is TRBV4-3; maybe TRBD1 (5 bases). Looked up from germline, CDR1 is LGHNA and CDR2 is YSLEER. The V end lost 2 bases, the J end lost 0 bases, and 10 bases lay between the germline ends. CDR3 length equals 15 residues. The CDR3 sequence: CASSQRTGVNTEAFF. The CDR3 coding sequence is TGCGCCAGCAGCCAACGTACAGGAGTGAACACTGAAGCTTTCTTT.

This clone showed up just a few times. This rearrangement joins TRBV6-1 to TRBJ1-1; TRBD1 might be the D (5 bases). The V gene's germline CDR1 is MNHNS and CDR2 SASEGT. The CDR3 spans 14 residues. Trimming stripped 3 bases from V and 3 bases from J, with 11 bases between. The CDR3 DNA is TGTGCCAGCAGTGACCAGACAGAGTACACTGAAGCTTTCTTT. Translated: CASSDQTEYTEAFF.

The chain couples TRBV29-1 to TRBJ2-4; 8 positions match TRBD2. The trim removed 7 bases at V and 5 bases at J, leaving 13 bases unmatched. The CDR3 sequence is 15 residues long. Germline V gene lookup returns CDR1 SQVTM and CDR2 ANQGSEA. The chain's CDR3 is CSDTPGTRTENIQYF. The CDR3 DNA reads TGCAGCGACACCCCCGGGACTAGGACGGAAAACATTCAGTACTTC.